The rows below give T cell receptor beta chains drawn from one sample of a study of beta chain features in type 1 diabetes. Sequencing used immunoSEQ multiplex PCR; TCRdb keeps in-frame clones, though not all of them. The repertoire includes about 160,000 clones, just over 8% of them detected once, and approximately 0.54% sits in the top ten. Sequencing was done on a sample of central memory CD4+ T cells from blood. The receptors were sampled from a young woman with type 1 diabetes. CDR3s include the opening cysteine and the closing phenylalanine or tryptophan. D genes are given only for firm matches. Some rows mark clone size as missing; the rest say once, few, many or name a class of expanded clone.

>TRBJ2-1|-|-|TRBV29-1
CSVAHGSEQFF
TGCAGCGTTGCTCATGGCTCTGAACAGTTCTTC
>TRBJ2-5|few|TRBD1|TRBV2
CASRGQGQETQYF
TGTGCCAGCAGGGGACAGGGGCAAGAGACCCAGTACTTC
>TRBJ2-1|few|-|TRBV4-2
CASSREAAGPQSYNEQFF
TGTGCCAGCAGCCGGGAGGCGGCGGGCCCTCAGTCCTACAATGAGCAGTTCTTC
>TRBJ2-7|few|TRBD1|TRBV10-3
CASRGQGTYEQYF
TGTGCCAGCCGGGGACAGGGAACCTACGAGCAGTACTTC
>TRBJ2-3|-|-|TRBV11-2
CASSLHRDSTRDTQYF
TGTGCCAGCAGCTTACACCGGGACTCTACTAGGGATACGCAGTATTTT
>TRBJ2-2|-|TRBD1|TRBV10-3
CASSPGGQVTGELFF
TGTGCCAGTTCTCCAGGGGGACAGGTTACCGGGGAGCTGTTTTTT
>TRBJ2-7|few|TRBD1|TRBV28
CASSFGQGGYEQYF
TGTGCCAGCAGTTTCGGACAGGGCGGCTACGAGCAGTACTTC
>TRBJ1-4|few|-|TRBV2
CASQGVGEKLFF
TGTGCCAGCCAGGGTGTCGGAGAAAAACTGTTTTTT
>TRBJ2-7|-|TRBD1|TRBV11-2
CASSLSSRGREQYF
TGTGCCAGCAGCTTATCTTCCAGGGGGCGCGAGCAGTACTTC
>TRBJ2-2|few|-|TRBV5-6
CASSFANTGELFF
TGTGCCAGCAGCTTCGCGAACACCGGGGAGCTGTTTTTT
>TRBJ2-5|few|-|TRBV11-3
CASRPWERETQYF
TGTGCCAGCAGGCCTTGGGAGCGAGAGACCCAGTACTTC
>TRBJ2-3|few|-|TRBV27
CASRTVTDTQYF
TGTGCCAGCAGGACAGTCACAGATACGCAGTATTTT
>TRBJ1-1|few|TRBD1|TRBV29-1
CSVARGRGEAFF
TGCAGCGTTGCGAGGGGGCGAGGTGAAGCTTTCTTT
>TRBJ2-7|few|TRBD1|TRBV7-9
CASSMDRGSPFLF
TGTGCCAGCAGCATGGACAGGGGCTCCCCCTTCTTATTC
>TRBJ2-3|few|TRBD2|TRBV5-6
CASSSRGGGTQYF
TGTGCCAGCAGCTCGAGGGGCGGGGGTACGCAGTATTTT
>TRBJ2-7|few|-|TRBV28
CASSQGSYEQYF
TGTGCCAGCAGCCAGGGTAGTTACGAGCAGTACTTC
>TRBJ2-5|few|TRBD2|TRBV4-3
CASSQNSGRRNRETQYF
TGCGCCAGCAGCCAAAATAGCGGGAGAAGAAATAGGGAGACCCAGTACTTC
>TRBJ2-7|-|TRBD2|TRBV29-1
CSVEDPTSGSYEQYF
TGCAGCGTTGAAGACCCCACTAGCGGGTCCTACGAGCAGTACTTC
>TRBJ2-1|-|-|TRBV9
CASSVAFNEQFF
TGTGCCAGCAGCGTAGCATTCAATGAGCAGTTCTTC
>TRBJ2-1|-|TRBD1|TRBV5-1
CASSWTGTDSYNEQFF
TGCGCCAGCAGCTGGACGGGGACAGACTCCTACAATGAGCAGTTCTTC
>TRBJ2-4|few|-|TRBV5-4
CASSQEALAKNIQYF
TGCGCCAGCAGCCAAGAAGCTCTAGCCAAAAACATTCAGTACTTC
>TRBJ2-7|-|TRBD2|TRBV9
CASSPRYGRDYEQYF
TGTGCCAGCAGCCCCCGATACGGGAGGGATTACGAGCAGTACTTC
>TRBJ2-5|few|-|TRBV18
CASSRTTQETQYF
TGTGCCAGCTCTCGCACTACCCAAGAGACCCAGTACTTC
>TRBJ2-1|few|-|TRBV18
CASSPGSGHYNEQFF
TGTGCCAGCTCACCAGGCAGCGGGCATTACAATGAGCAGTTCTTC
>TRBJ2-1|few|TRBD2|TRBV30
CAWSVLGLAGAYNEQFF
TGTGCCTGGAGTGTACTTGGTCTAGCGGGGGCGTACAATGAGCAGTTCTTC
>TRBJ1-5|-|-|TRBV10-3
CAISDSSQPQHF
TGTGCCATCAGTGACTCAAGCCAGCCCCAGCATTTT
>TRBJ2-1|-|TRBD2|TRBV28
CASSLRGLTAHNEQFF
TGTGCCAGCAGTTTAAGGGGACTAACCGCCCACAATGAGCAGTTCTTC
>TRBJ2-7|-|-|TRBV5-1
CASSFTRTGSGEQYF
TGCGCCAGCAGCTTTACCCGGACGGGTTCGGGGGAGCAGTACTTC
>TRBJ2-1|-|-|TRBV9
CASSVVPSSYNEQFF
TGTGCCAGCAGCGTAGTGCCTAGCTCCTACAATGAGCAGTTCTTC
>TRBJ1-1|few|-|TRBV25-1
CASNTRQANTEAFF
TGTGCCAGCAACACCCGACAGGCGAACACTGAAGCTTTCTTT
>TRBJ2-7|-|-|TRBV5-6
CASSWAGTRTYEQYF
TGTGCCAGCAGCTGGGCCGGGACACGAACCTACGAGCAGTACTTC
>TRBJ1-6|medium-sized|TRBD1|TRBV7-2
CASSLPLGGSPLHF
TGTGCCAGCAGCCTCCCCTTAGGGGGCTCACCCCTCCACTTT
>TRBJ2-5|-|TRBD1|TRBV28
CASSSQGAEETQYF
TGTGCCAGCAGTTCCCAGGGGGCTGAAGAGACCCAGTACTTC
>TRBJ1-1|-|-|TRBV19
CASSMARGTEAFF
TGTGCCAGTAGTATGGCCCGAGGAACTGAAGCTTTCTTT
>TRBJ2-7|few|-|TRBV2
CASSARVGTYEQYF
TGTGCCAGCAGTGCTCGGGTAGGAACCTACGAGCAGTACTTC
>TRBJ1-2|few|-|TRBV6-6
CASSYSGEGYTF
TGTGCCAGCAGTTACTCCGGGGAGGGCTACACCTTC
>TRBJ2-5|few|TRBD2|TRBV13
CASSFRGGETQYF
TGTGCCAGCAGTTTTCGGGGGGGGGAGACCCAGTACTTC
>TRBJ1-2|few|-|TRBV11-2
CASSPGAGNGYTF
TGTGCCAGCAGCCCCGGGGCGGGGAATGGCTACACCTTC
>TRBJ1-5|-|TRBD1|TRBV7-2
CASSLTTGGQPQHF
TGTGCCAGCAGCTTAACGACAGGGGGGCAGCCCCAGCATTTT
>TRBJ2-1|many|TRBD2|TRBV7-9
CASSPKVGSGGNEQFF
TGTGCCAGCAGCCCTAAGGTCGGTAGCGGGGGGAACGAGCAGTTCTTC
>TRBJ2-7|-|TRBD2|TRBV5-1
CASSAVYSKAGAYSYEQYF
TGCGCCAGCAGTGCGGTCTACTCTAAAGCGGGAGCCTACTCCTACGAGCAGTACTTC
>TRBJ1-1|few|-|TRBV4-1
CASSHEVGKAFF
TGCGCCAGCAGTCATGAGGTGGGTAAAGCTTTCTTT
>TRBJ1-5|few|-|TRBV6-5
CASSYSAEDQPQHF
TGTGCCAGCAGTTACTCAGCAGAGGATCAGCCCCAGCATTTT
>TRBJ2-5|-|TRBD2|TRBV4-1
CASSQGQTSGETQYF
TGCGCCAGCAGCCAAGGACAGACTAGCGGCGAGACCCAGTACTTC
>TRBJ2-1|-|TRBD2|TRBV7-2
CASSQFTGTTRDEQFF
TGTGCCAGCAGCCAATTCACCGGGACTACCAGGGATGAGCAGTTCTTC
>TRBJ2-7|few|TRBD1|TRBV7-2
CASSFRDSTYEQYF
TGTGCCAGCAGCTTCCGGGACAGTACTTACGAGCAGTACTTC
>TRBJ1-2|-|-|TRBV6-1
CASSEADRRGYTF
TGTGCCAGCAGTGAGGCAGATCGTCGCGGCTACACCTTC
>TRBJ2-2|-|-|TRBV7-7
CASSTRTGELFF
TGTGCTAGCAGCACTCGGACAGGGGAGCTGTTTTTT
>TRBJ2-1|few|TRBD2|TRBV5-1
CASTLSGGGANLEQFF
TGCGCCAGCACCCTCTCTGGCGGGGGGGCGAATCTTGAGCAGTTCTTC
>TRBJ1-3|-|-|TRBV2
CASISPYTIYF
TGTGCCAGCATCTCCCCGTACACCATATATTTT
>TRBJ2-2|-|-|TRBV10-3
CAISESMVAGAGELFF
TGTGCCATCAGTGAGTCAATGGTTGCGGGTGCCGGGGAGCTGTTTTTT
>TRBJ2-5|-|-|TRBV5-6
CASSSSRPPVVETQYF
TGTGCCAGCAGCTCTTCTAGGCCCCCGGTCGTAGAGACCCAGTACTTC
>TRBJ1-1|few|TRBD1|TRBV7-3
CASSLKTQGPNTEAFF
TGTGCCAGCAGCTTAAAGACACAGGGGCCGAACACTGAAGCTTTCTTT